Listed below are T cell receptor beta chains from one sample, sequenced in a study of radiotherapy plus CTLA-4 blockade in lung cancer. Libraries were prepared by immunoSEQ multiplex PCR; TCRdb keeps only in-frame clonotypes and omits some of them. This sample yields roughly 50,000 clones, of which about 88% are seen a single time; 7.8% belongs to the top ten. This specimen was peripheral blood, taken from a patient treated with radiotherapy plus ipilimumab. The receptors were gathered from a human donor with non-small cell lung cancer whose response to radiotherapy plus ipilimumab could not be evaluated. Each CDR3 is given without its conserved first and last residue. The order of the fields is V gene, J gene, CDR3 protein.

>TRBV30|TRBJ2-3
AWTVTDTQY
>TRBV29-1|TRBJ2-1
SVGAGGSRNEQF
>TRBV6-1|TRBJ2-1
ASSEMSAGIGNEQF
>TRBV9|TRBJ1-3
ASSDTGKRNTIY
>TRBV4-1|TRBJ1-1
ASSQLPGGPYEAF
>TRBV28|TRBJ2-3
ASSLTNTQY
>TRBV9|TRBJ2-3
ASSARRDSRTDTQY
>TRBV13|TRBJ2-5
ASSLMTGGRY
>TRBV9|TRBJ2-3
ASSARAGGEAQY
>TRBV6-5|TRBJ1-3
ASTRAAGNTIY